This T cell receptor (beta chain) was retrieved from a study of shared clonotypes between healthy human individuals. Study-wide points: Across a few donors, naive CD4 shared approximately 4.5%, naive CD8 3.5% to 4%, memory CD4 about 2.5%, memory CD8 more than 0.35%.

V gave up 0 bases and J gave up 12 bases; unmatched junction bases: 9. CDR1 and CDR2 from the germline V gene are SGHRS and YFSETQ. The CDR3 covers 16 residues. Notes on this clone: Its antigen is undetermined.

Donors had no recently reported acute infections or vaccinations and were HIV-negative. Data came from immunoSEQ multiplex PCR; TCRdb stores just in-frame clones and leaves some out. The table includes roughly 2,300,000 clones, 92% detected once. Sequencing was done on a sample of naive CD4+ T cells from PBMCs. The subset: CD45RA+ positively selected. This sequence joins TRBV5-1 and TRBJ2-1, with TRBD2 matching 13 bases. This clonotype originated in a man younger than 35 in good health. Some clones in this sample may be carry-over from other donors' samples. This CDR3 is CASSLGTSGSVRAQFF. Written as DNA, the CDR3 is TGCGCCAGCAGCTTGGGGACTAGCGGGAGTGTCAGGGCGCAGTTCTTC.